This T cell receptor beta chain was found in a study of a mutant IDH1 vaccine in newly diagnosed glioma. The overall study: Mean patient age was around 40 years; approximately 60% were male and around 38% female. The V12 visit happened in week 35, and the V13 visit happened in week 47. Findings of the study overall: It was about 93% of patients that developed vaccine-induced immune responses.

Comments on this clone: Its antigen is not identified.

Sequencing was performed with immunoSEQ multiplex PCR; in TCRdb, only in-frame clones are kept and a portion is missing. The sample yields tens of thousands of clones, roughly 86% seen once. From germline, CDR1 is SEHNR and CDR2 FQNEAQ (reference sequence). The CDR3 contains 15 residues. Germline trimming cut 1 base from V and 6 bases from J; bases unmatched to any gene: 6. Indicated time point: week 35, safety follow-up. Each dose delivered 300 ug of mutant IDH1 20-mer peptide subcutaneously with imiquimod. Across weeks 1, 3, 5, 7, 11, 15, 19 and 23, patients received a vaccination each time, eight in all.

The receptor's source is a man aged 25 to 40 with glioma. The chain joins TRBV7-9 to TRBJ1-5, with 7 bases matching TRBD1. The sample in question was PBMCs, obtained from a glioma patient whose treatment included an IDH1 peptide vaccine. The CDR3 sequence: CASSLGWSGGQPQHF. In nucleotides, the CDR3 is TGTGCCAGCAGCTTAGGGTGGTCAGGGGGTCAGCCCCAGCATTTT.